These T cell receptor beta chains were read from a single sample in a study of beta chain features in type 1 diabetes. The table came from immunoSEQ multiplex PCR; TCRdb's copy has only in-frame clones and leaves some out. The top ten hold around 0.04% of the sample, which has under 400,000 clones, less than 20% seen once. Sequenced sample: naive CD4+ T cells from blood. All receptors come from a woman aged 18-29 years in good health. Each CDR3 is given with its conserved first and last residue. Fields, in order: D gene, CDR3 length, J gene, clone size, V gene, CDR3 DNA, CDR3 protein. The D gene is left open where the match is weak. Not every row has a clone size; where given, it reads once, few, many or a size class.

TRBD1,15,TRBJ2-7,few,TRBV18,TGTGCCAGCTCACCAAACAGGGGCCTCTCCTACGAGCAGTACTTC,CASSPNRGLSYEQYF
TRBD1,15,TRBJ2-1,few,TRBV12-5,TGTGCTAGTGGTTTGGGGGACAGGGCCTACAATGAGCAGTTCTTC,CASGLGDRAYNEQFF
NA,13,TRBJ1-5,few,TRBV7-8,TGTGCCAGCAGCTCCACGGGAAATCAGCCCCAGCATTTT,CASSSTGNQPQHF
NA,12,TRBJ2-7,few,TRBV29-1,TGCAGCTTCTCAGGACGGGGCTACGAGCAGTACTTC,CSFSGRGYEQYF
TRBD2,16,TRBJ2-5,NA,TRBV27,TGTGCCAGCAGTCCCACTAGCGGCTTCGGGCAAGAGACCCAGTACTTC,CASSPTSGFGQETQYF
NA,13,TRBJ2-5,NA,TRBV18,TGTGCCAGCTCACCGGGAGAGGCAGAGACCCAGTACTTC,CASSPGEAETQYF
NA,13,TRBJ2-7,few,TRBV12-5,TGTGCTAGTGGTTTGGGGGCATTAGACGAGCAGTACTTC,CASGLGALDEQYF
NA,14,TRBJ1-2,few,TRBV4-1,TGCGCCAGCAGCCGAATAGGGGGGGACTATGGCTACACCTTC,CASSRIGGDYGYTF
NA,16,TRBJ1-1,NA,TRBV18,TGTGCCAGCTCACCACGGGTCCTCGCGGGGGGGACTGAAGCTTTCTTT,CASSPRVLAGGTEAFF
NA,14,TRBJ1-4,few,TRBV5-1,TGCGCCAGCAGCTCGACAGCAACTAATGAAAAACTGTTTTTT,CASSSTATNEKLFF
NA,15,TRBJ1-6,NA,TRBV23-1,TGCGCCAGCAGTCCAGGGTCCTCCTATAATTCACCCCTCCACTTT,CASSPGSSYNSPLHF
TRBD1,13,TRBJ2-7,few,TRBV27,TGTGCCAGCAGGCGACAGGGGTATTACGAGCAGTACTTC,CASRRQGYYEQYF
NA,14,TRBJ2-1,once,TRBV7-2,TGTGCCAGCAGCCCTAGGGGCTTTTACAATGAGCAGTTCTTC,CASSPRGFYNEQFF
NA,13,TRBJ1-1,NA,TRBV4-3,TGCGCCAGCAGCCCACAGGTGAACACTGAAGCTTTCTTT,CASSPQVNTEAFF
NA,15,TRBJ2-7,NA,TRBV14,TGTGCCAGCAGCCAAGATTGGGTCCAGGGCTACGAGCAGTACTTC,CASSQDWVQGYEQYF
NA,13,TRBJ2-3,few,TRBV7-2,TGTGCCAGCAGCCTTTCCGCGGGAGATACGCAGTATTTT,CASSLSAGDTQYF
TRBD1,15,TRBJ2-7,NA,TRBV5-1,TGCGCCAGCAGCTCGAGACAGGGGGTCTCCTACGAGCAGTACTTC,CASSSRQGVSYEQYF
NA,12,TRBJ1-2,few,TRBV30,TGTGCCTGGTTCAGGGTCATCTATGGCTACACCTTC,CAWFRVIYGYTF
TRBD1,15,TRBJ1-1,NA,TRBV25-1,TGTGCCAGCAGTGCCCAACAGGGGCTGAACACTGAAGCTTTCTTT,CASSAQQGLNTEAFF
TRBD2,15,TRBJ2-2,few,TRBV4-1,TGCGCCAGCAGCCAAGGGACTAGGGGAACCGGGGAGCTGTTTTTT,CASSQGTRGTGELFF
NA,15,TRBJ2-1,few,TRBV18,TGTGCCAGCTCAGAAACAGGGAACTCCTACAATGAGCAGTTCTTC,CASSETGNSYNEQFF
NA,13,TRBJ1-3,NA,TRBV30,TGTGCCTGGTGGGGGAGGGGAGGAAACACCATATATTTT,CAWWGRGGNTIYF
NA,15,TRBJ2-5,NA,TRBV5-1,TGCGCCAGCAGCTTGGGGGACTCCCAGGGACAGACCCAGTACTTC,CASSLGDSQGQTQYF
NA,16,TRBJ2-3,few,TRBV4-3,TGCGCCAGCAGCCAAGATGTCGGGCGGGTGCAAGATACGCAGTATTTT,CASSQDVGRVQDTQYF
TRBD2,16,TRBJ2-2,NA,TRBV4-2,TGTGCCAGCAGCCAATTTCTAGCGGGAGGGACCGGGGAGCTGTTTTTT,CASSQFLAGGTGELFF
NA,11,TRBJ1-6,few,TRBV2,TGTGCCACCCACGGGGATTCACCCCTCCACTTT,CATHGDSPLHF
NA,14,TRBJ2-7,NA,TRBV23-1,TGCGCCAGCAGTCAATCGAGGACAGAATACGAGCAGTACTTC,CASSQSRTEYEQYF
NA,14,TRBJ2-6,few,TRBV2,TGTGCCAGCAGTGGGACAGGGAGGGTAGGCGTCCTGACTTTC,CASSGTGRVGVLTF
TRBD1,12,TRBJ1-2,few,TRBV7-9,TGTGCCAGCAGCGTACAGGGGTATGGCTACACCTTC,CASSVQGYGYTF
TRBD2,16,TRBJ2-5,NA,TRBV5-4,TGTGCCAGCAGCTTGGGGACTAGCGGGGGTAAAGAGACCCAGTACTTC,CASSLGTSGGKETQYF
TRBD2,15,TRBJ2-1,few,TRBV18,TGTGCCAGCTCACCACAAAGCGGGAGGGCCTATGAGCAGTTCTTC,CASSPQSGRAYEQFF
TRBD1,13,TRBJ1-2,few,TRBV28,TGTGCCAGCAACGGGGACAGTGGCTATGGCTACACCTTC,CASNGDSGYGYTF
NA,14,TRBJ2-5,few,TRBV7-8,TGTGCCAGCAGCCTTGGAGTCTACCAAGAGACCCAGTACTTC,CASSLGVYQETQYF
NA,15,TRBJ2-2,NA,TRBV4-3,TGCGCCAGCAGCCAAGATAGCAGGGATACCGGGGAGCTGTTTTTT,CASSQDSRDTGELFF
TRBD2,14,TRBJ2-7,NA,TRBV11-2,TGTGCCTCTGCCCAGGCTAGCGGGAGATACGAGCAGTACTTC,CASAQASGRYEQYF
TRBD1,15,TRBJ1-1,once,TRBV9,TGTGCCAGCAGCGCCCGGGACAGGGGGTACACTGAAGCTTTCTTT,CASSARDRGYTEAFF
NA,12,TRBJ2-2,NA,TRBV7-9,TGTGCCAGCACGAGGGTTTCCGGGGAGCTGTTTTTT,CASTRVSGELFF